The 21 T cell receptor beta chains listed next were all sequenced from one sample in a study of cytomegalovirus exposure and HLA in healthy donors. The primer mix had 60 Vbeta and 13 Jbeta primers. Sequencing used immunoSEQ multiplex PCR; TCRdb keeps in-frame clones, though not all of them. The repertoire has under 200,000 clones, 80% to 85% of them found once; the top ten carry about 2%. The material sequenced was PBMCs. These receptors all come from a human donor in good health.

CDR3 in DNA: TGTGCCAGCAGCTTTTATAGGGGCGAGCAGTACTTC. Its protein product is CASSFYRGEQYF. This sequence joins TRBV5-8 and TRBJ2-7; the D gene is possibly TRBD1 (5 bases). CDR1 and CDR2 from the germline V gene are SGHTS and YDEGEE. Trimming took 2 bases from V and 6 from J, leaving 9 bases between them. The CDR3 consists of 12 residues.

The chain recombines TRBV4-3 with TRBJ2-3; 11 bases fit TRBD2. The CDR3 totals 15 residues. The J segment lost 4 bases and the V segment lost 0 bases, leaving 0 bases of the junction unmatched. Per the germline V gene, CDR1 is LGHNA and CDR2 is YSLEER. As DNA, the CDR3 is TGCGCCAGCAGCCAAGAACTAGCGGGGGCAGATACGCAGTATTTT. As protein: CASSQELAGADTQYF.

The gene calls are TRBV25-1 and TRBJ1-4; maybe TRBD1 (6 bases). The CDR3 runs 18 residues. V was shortened by 2 bases and J by 4 bases, with 20 bases between the two germline ends. Germline V gene data show CDR1 as MGHDK and CDR2 as SYGVNS. In DNA, the CDR3 is TGTGCCAGCAGTGAACCTCAAACAGGACAGCCACTTAATGAAAAACTGTTTTTT. Amino acid sequence: CASSEPQTGQPLNEKLFF.

CDR3 coding DNA: TGTGCCAGCAGTTTCTCTATTACCTACTCCTACGAGCAGTACTTC. Its protein product is CASSFSITYSYEQYF. The J gene is TRBJ2-7, the V gene TRBV28; D is undetermined. This CDR3 comprises 15 residues. The germline CDR1 and CDR2 sequences are MDHEN and SYDVKM. V lost 3 bases to trimming and J lost 0 bases, with 12 bases between them.

The gene calls are TRBV6-5 and TRBJ2-4; D call uncertain. V was shortened by 6 bases and J by 0 bases, with 12 bases between the two germline ends. The CDR3 is 15 amino acids. Per the germline V gene, CDR1 is MNHEY and CDR2 is SVGAGI. The CDR3 DNA is TGTGCCAGCAGGCAGTCGACTCTAGCCAAAAACATTCAGTACTTC. Its translation is CASRQSTLAKNIQYF.

This chain links TRBV11-3 with TRBJ2-5, with 10 bases matching TRBD2. The germline gives CDR1 SGHNT, CDR2 YENEEA. The CDR3 is 16 residues long. Germline trimming cut 5 bases from V and 4 bases from J; bases unmatched to any gene: 10. The CDR3: CASSPPLAGVGETQYF. The DNA of the CDR3 is TGTGCCAGCAGCCCCCCCCTAGCGGGGGTAGGAGAGACCCAGTACTTC. The full variable domain, with the rest looked up from reference TRBV11-3 and TRBJ2-5, is EAGVVQSPRYKIIEKKQPVAFWCNPISGHNTLYWYLQNLGQGPELLIRYENEEAVDDSQLPKDRFSAERLKGVDSTLKIQPAELGDSAVYLCASSPPLAGVGETQYFGPGTRLLVL.

The chain combines TRBV15 with TRBJ2-1; D remains ambiguous. The CDR3 is 15 amino acids. Germline values: CDR1 LNHNV, CDR2 YYDKDF (reference sequence). Trimming shortened V by 0 bases and J by 1 base, and 7 bases separated the two germline ends. The CDR3 bases are TGTGCCACCAGCAGAGATGCACAGTCCTACAATGAGCAGTTCTTC. Translated: CATSRDAQSYNEQFF. The complete variable domain, with remaining parts taken from reference TRBV15 and TRBJ2-1, reads DAMVIQNPRYQVTQFGKPVTLSCSQTLNHNVMYWYQQKSSQAPKLLFHYYDKDFNNEADTPDNFQSRRPNTSFCFLDIRSPGLGDTAMYLCATSRDAQSYNEQFFGPGTRLTVL.

The chain joins TRBV7-2 to TRBJ2-3; D is possibly TRBD2 (6 bases). The CDR3 runs to 14 residues. Per germline, CDR1 SGHTA and CDR2 FQGNSA. V lost 5 bases and J lost 3, with 12 bases in between. The CDR3 here is CASSPGAATDTQYF. CDR3 bases: TGTGCCAGCAGCCCGGGAGCGGCTACAGATACGCAGTATTTT.

This clone was picked up a small number of times. This rearrangement joins TRBV14 to TRBJ2-5, with 8 nucleotides matching TRBD1. The germline V gene encodes CDR1 SGHDN and CDR2 FVKESK. This CDR3 contains 14 residues. V was clipped by 6 bases and J by 4 bases; unmatched bases: 7. The CDR3 bases are TGTGCCAGCAGTCCGCAGGGGGCAGGAGAGACCCAGTACTTC. Protein: CASSPQGAGETQYF.

The genes are TRBV10-3 and TRBJ1-3; D is unresolved. The ends were cut back, 5 bases at V and 2 bases at J, with 22 bases in the middle. The length of the CDR3 is 18 residues. Germline V gene sequence: CDR1 ENHRY, CDR2 SYGVKD. Written as DNA, the CDR3 is TGTGCCATCAGTTTGTCCGAGCTGGGAGCGTCGACTGGAAACACCATATATTTT. This codes for CAISLSELGASTGNTIYF.

The genes are TRBV13 and TRBJ2-5; 12 bases map to TRBD2. Germline CDR1 reads PRHDT; CDR2 reads FYEKMQ (reference sequence). The junction had 8 bases not matched to a gene; V was cut back by 4 bases and J by 5 bases. The CDR3 sequence is 16 residues long. CDR3 loop: CASSSGRTSGEETQYF. The CDR3 nucleotides read TGTGCCAGCAGCTCAGGACGGACTAGCGGGGAGGAGACCCAGTACTTC.

Only one count was recorded for this clone. V gene TRBV5-6 combines with J gene TRBJ2-1; 14 positions match TRBD2. This CDR3 is built from 16 residues. Germline V gene data show CDR1 as SGHDT and CDR2 as YYEEEE. J gave up 8 bases and V 0 bases, and 4 bases lay outside the gene matches. This CDR3 reads CASSLVGTSGGHEQFF. CDR3 nucleotides: TGTGCCAGCAGCTTGGTTGGGACTAGCGGGGGCCATGAGCAGTTCTTC.

Here the CDR3 reads CASSLIGQANYGYTF. CDR3 bases: TGTGCCAGCAGCTTAATTGGACAAGCTAACTATGGCTACACCTTC. The chain recombines TRBV7-9 with TRBJ1-2; weak D call: TRBD1 (5 bases). Germline assignment: CDR1 SEHNR and CDR2 FQNEAQ (reference sequence). V lost 2 bases, J lost 0 bases, and 10 bases lay in between. The CDR3 covers 15 residues.

V gene TRBV7-2 combines with J gene TRBJ2-7; tentatively, D is TRBD1 (5 bases). The CDR3 runs to 16 residues. Trimming cost V 6 bases and J 2 bases, with 20 bases left between them. Germline loops: CDR1 SGHTA, CDR2 FQGNSA. The CDR3 sequence is CASSLTGAGLPYEQYF. CDR3 sequence (DNA): TGTGCCAGCAGTCTAACTGGGGCAGGGTTACCCTACGAGCAGTACTTC.

This clone was seen a single time. The chain recombines TRBV25-1 with TRBJ2-1, with 8 positions matching TRBD2. Germline CDR1 and CDR2: MGHDK and SYGVNS. The CDR3 length is 16 residues. V dropped 2 bases and J dropped 0; count of bases not matched to a gene: 3. CDR3 amino acids: CASSETRGVSYNEQFF. For the CDR3, the DNA is TGTGCCAGCAGTGAAACGCGGGGGGTCTCCTACAATGAGCAGTTCTTC. The full variable domain, completed using reference TRBV25-1 and TRBJ2-1, is EADIYQTPRYLVIGTGKKITLECSQTMGHDKMYWYQQDPGMELHLIHYSYGVNSTEKGDLSSESTVSRIRTEHFPLTLESARPSHTSQYLCASSETRGVSYNEQFFGPGTRLTVL.

This clone showed up just a few times. The gene calls are TRBV7-9 and TRBJ1-5; D might be TRBD1 (5 bases). Germline loops: CDR1 SEHNR, CDR2 FQNEAQ (reference sequence). This CDR3 is 16 amino acids long. Trimming cost V 0 bases and J 2 bases, with 11 bases left between them. The chain's CDR3 is CASSLASGGGNQPQHF. The DNA for the CDR3 is TGTGCCAGCAGCTTAGCTTCGGGGGGTGGCAATCAGCCCCAGCATTTT. The variable domain in full, completed from reference TRBV7-9 and TRBJ1-5, reads DTGVSQNPRHKITKRGQNVTFRCDPISEHNRLYWYRQTLGQGPEFLTYFQNEAQLEKSRLLSDRFSAERPKGSFSTLEIQRTEQGDSAMYLCASSLASGGGNQPQHFGDGTRLSIL.

V is TRBV10-1 and J is TRBJ2-7; D gene uncertain. Trimming took off 2 bases at V and 2 bases at J, with 10 bases between the two ends. CDR3 length: 14 residues. The germline V gene encodes CDR1 WNHNN and CDR2 SYGVQD (reference sequence). CDR3 sequence reads: CASSEARLPYEQYF. The CDR3, as DNA: TGCGCCAGCAGTGAGGCCAGATTACCCTACGAGCAGTACTTC.

The V call is TRBV5-6, the J call TRBJ2-7; 12 nucleotides line up with TRBD1. Trimming cost V 5 bases and J 7 bases; bases outside gene matches: 10. The CDR3 is made up of 15 amino acids. CDR1 is SGHDT, CDR2 YYEEEE, per germline. CDR3 sequence: CASSRGTGGFGEQYF. The CDR3 bases are TGTGCCAGCAGTCGAGGGACAGGGGGCTTTGGGGAGCAGTACTTC. The full variable domain, in which reference TRBV5-6 and TRBJ2-7 provide the parts outside the CDR3, is DAGVTQSPTHLIKTRGQQVTLRCSPKSGHDTVSWYQQALGQGPQFIFQYYEEEERQRGNFPDRFSGHQFPNYSSELNVNALLLGDSALYLCASSRGTGGFGEQYFGPGTRLTVT.

The rearrangement joins TRBV10-3 to TRBJ1-2; TRBD1 matches 8 bases. V shed 6 bases and J 3 bases; nucleotides not matched to a gene: 9. The germline V gene has CDR1 ENHRY and CDR2 SYGVKD. This CDR3 region has 15 residues. The CDR3 is CAISPLAGGDYGYTF. As DNA, the CDR3 is TGTGCCATCAGCCCACTCGCAGGGGGCGACTATGGCTACACCTTC.

The chain combines TRBV4-3 with TRBJ2-7; unclear D gene. In germline, CDR1 is LGHNA, CDR2 YSLEER. The germline V and J ends were trimmed by 0 bases and 7 bases, with 10 bases remaining between them. The CDR3 is 13 amino acids. DNA for the CDR3: TGCGCCAGCAGCCAAGATTTTCCAGGTGAGCAGTACTTC. Translation: CASSQDFPGEQYF.

The rearrangement joins TRBV5-1 to TRBJ2-2; D unclear. This CDR3 comprises 14 residues. The germline V and J ends were trimmed by 0 bases and 6 bases, with 9 bases remaining between them. The germline V gene encodes CDR1 SGHRS and CDR2 YFSETQ. The CDR3 here is CASSLAVGPGELFF. In nucleotides, the CDR3 is TGCGCCAGCAGCTTGGCCGTCGGTCCCGGGGAGCTGTTTTTT.